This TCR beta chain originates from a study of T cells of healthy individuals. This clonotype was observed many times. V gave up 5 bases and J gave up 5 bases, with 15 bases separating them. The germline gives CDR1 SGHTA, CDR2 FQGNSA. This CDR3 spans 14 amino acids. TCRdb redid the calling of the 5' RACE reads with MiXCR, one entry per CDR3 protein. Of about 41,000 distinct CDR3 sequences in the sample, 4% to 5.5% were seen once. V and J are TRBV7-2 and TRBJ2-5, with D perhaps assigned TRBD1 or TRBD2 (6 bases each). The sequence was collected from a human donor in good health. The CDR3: CASSQQTRGETQYF. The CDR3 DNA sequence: TGTGCCAGCAGCCAACAGACTAGGGGGGAGACCCAGTACTTC.